The rows below give T cell receptor beta chains drawn from one sample of a study of blood T cell repertoires in COVID-19. Some clones are missing from TCRdb's copy, which holds only in-frame ones; the method was immunoSEQ multiplex PCR. Among about 150,000 clones listed, 80% to 90% were seen once. Specimen: peripheral blood. These receptor sequences come from an elderly man with acute or convalescent COVID-19. The CDR3 runs from the conserved cysteine through the conserved F or W. Each record gives: V gene, D gene, J gene, clone size, CDR3 protein, CDR3 DNA. The D gene is left open where the match is weak. The size field is filled for only some rows; it gives once, few, many or a size class.

V: TRBV19; D: -; J: TRBJ2-5; size: -; CDR3: CASLGGIPETQYF; DNA: TGTGCCAGCTTAGGAGGGATCCCAGAGACCCAGTACTTC
V: TRBV19; D: -; J: TRBJ2-1; size: -; CDR3: CASSPNSLRAEFYNEQFF; DNA: TGTGCCAGTAGTCCCAACTCACTCAGGGCCGAGTTTTACAATGAGCAGTTCTTC
V: TRBV5-1; D: -; J: TRBJ1-2; size: -; CDR3: CASSSLGGGDGYTF; DNA: TGCGCCAGCAGCTCCCTCGGGGGGGGCGATGGCTACACCTTC
V: TRBV2; D: -; J: TRBJ2-1; size: -; CDR3: CASAGTRERGSYNEQFF; DNA: TGTGCCAGCGCCGGTACTAGGGAACGGGGGTCCTACAATGAGCAGTTCTTC
V: TRBV9; D: TRBD1; J: TRBJ1-5; size: once; CDR3: CASRWDREAISNQPQHF; DNA: TGTGCCAGCAGGTGGGACAGGGAAGCCATTAGCAATCAGCCCCAGCATTTT
V: TRBV24-1; D: TRBD1; J: TRBJ2-1; size: -; CDR3: CATSDQGSPGGNEQFF; DNA: TGTGCCACCAGTGATCAGGGGAGCCCAGGGGGCAATGAGCAGTTCTTC
V: TRBV6-5; D: TRBD1; J: TRBJ2-7; size: -; CDR3: CASRRGQGAYEQYF; DNA: TGTGCCAGCAGGAGAGGACAGGGGGCCTACGAGCAGTACTTC
V: TRBV2; D: -; J: TRBJ1-4; size: -; CDR3: CASSEVRGGEKLFF; DNA: TGTGCCAGCAGTGAGGTTAGGGGTGGGGAAAAACTGTTTTTT
V: TRBV9; D: TRBD1; J: TRBJ1-4; size: -; CDR3: CASSAGDREKLFF; DNA: TGTGCCAGCAGCGCAGGGGACAGGGAAAAACTGTTTTTT
V: TRBV7-2; D: -; J: TRBJ1-5; size: -; CDR3: CASSLGRDQPQHF; DNA: TGTGCCAGCAGCTTAGGCAGGGATCAGCCCCAGCATTTT
V: TRBV5-6; D: -; J: TRBJ1-1; size: few; CDR3: CASSLWGVQMNTEAFF; DNA: TGTGCCAGCAGCTTGTGGGGGGTGCAGATGAACACTGAAGCTTTCTTT
V: TRBV23-1; D: -; J: TRBJ1-4; size: -; CDR3: CASSQPPGALREKLFF; DNA: TGCGCCAGCAGTCAACCCCCAGGGGCTTTAAGGGAAAAACTGTTTTTT
V: TRBV5-4; D: TRBD2; J: TRBJ2-2; size: -; CDR3: CASGPKGIAGNTGELFF; DNA: TGTGCCAGCGGGCCGAAAGGGATAGCGGGGAACACCGGGGAGCTGTTTTTT
V: TRBV5-1; D: -; J: TRBJ1-1; size: -; CDR3: CASSLNMADTEAFF; DNA: TGCGCCAGCAGCTTAAACATGGCAGACACTGAAGCTTTCTTT
V: TRBV3-1/TRBV3-2; D: -; J: TRBJ2-5; size: -; CDR3: CASSQGGSQYF; DNA: TGTGCCAGCAGCCAAGGAGGTTCCCAGTACTTC
V: TRBV6-5; D: -; J: TRBJ1-1; size: once; CDR3: CASSQTGHEAFF; DNA: TGTGCCAGCAGTCAAACAGGTCATGAAGCTTTCTTT
V: TRBV10-3; D: -; J: TRBJ1-2; size: -; CDR3: CAISESGFLSGYTF; DNA: TGTGCCATCAGTGAGTCCGGTTTTTTGAGTGGCTACACCTTC
V: TRBV5-1; D: -; J: TRBJ2-7; size: few; CDR3: CASSLIHGDNEQYF; DNA: TGCGCCAGCAGCTTAATACACGGGGATAACGAGCAGTACTTC
V: TRBV3-1/TRBV3-2; D: TRBD2; J: TRBJ2-3; size: -; CDR3: CASSYSGGDTQYF; DNA: TGTGCCAGCAGCTACAGCGGGGGGGATACGCAGTATTTT
V: TRBV3-1/TRBV3-2; D: TRBD1; J: TRBJ1-1; size: -; CDR3: CASSQGTGEAFF; DNA: TGTGCCAGCAGCCAAGGGACAGGGGAAGCTTTCTTT
V: TRBV28; D: TRBD1; J: TRBJ1-4; size: once; CDR3: CASSLQGAGKLFF; DNA: TGTGCCAGCAGTTTACAGGGGGCAGGAAAACTGTTTTTT
V: TRBV4-2; D: TRBD1; J: TRBJ1-2; size: -; CDR3: CASSQDRTGGNYGYTF; DNA: TGTGCCAGCAGCCAAGATCGGACAGGGGGAAACTATGGCTACACCTTC
V: TRBV9; D: TRBD2; J: TRBJ2-7; size: -; CDR3: CASSVVSPRLAGTSYEQYF; DNA: TGTGCCAGCAGCGTAGTCTCCCCTCGACTAGCGGGGACCTCCTACGAGCAGTACTTC
V: TRBV5-1; D: TRBD2; J: TRBJ2-7; size: once; CDR3: CASSLAPAGGIGEQYF; DNA: TGCGCCAGCAGCTTGGCCCCAGCGGGGGGCATCGGCGAGCAGTACTTC
V: TRBV6-5; D: TRBD1; J: TRBJ2-1; size: once; CDR3: CASSPGGSYNEQFF; DNA: TGTGCCAGCAGTCCAGGGGGCTCCTACAATGAGCAGTTCTTC
V: TRBV24-1; D: -; J: TRBJ2-1; size: -; CDR3: CATSEPPPGPGSNEQFF; DNA: TGTGCCACCAGTGAGCCCCCCCCTGGGCCCGGCTCCAATGAGCAGTTCTTC
V: TRBV11-2; D: TRBD2; J: TRBJ2-3; size: -; CDR3: CASSLAGGPNTDTQYF; DNA: TGTGCCAGCAGCTTAGCGGGGGGGCCGAACACAGATACGCAGTATTTT
V: TRBV28; D: -; J: TRBJ1-6; size: -; CDR3: CATIGGLGSPLHF; DNA: TGTGCCACCATCGGGGGGTTGGGTTCACCCCTCCACTTT
V: TRBV3-1/TRBV3-2; D: -; J: TRBJ1-6; size: -; CDR3: CASSQDADDNSPLHF; DNA: TGTGCCAGCAGCCAAGATGCGGATGATAATTCACCCCTCCACTTT
V: TRBV28; D: TRBD1; J: TRBJ1-2; size: -; CDR3: CASSSGQGVPYGYTF; DNA: TGTGCCAGCAGTTCGGGACAGGGGGTCCCCTATGGCTACACCTTC
V: TRBV10-3; D: TRBD1; J: TRBJ1-6; size: once; CDR3: CAISLGQDNSPLHF; DNA: TGTGCCATCAGTTTGGGACAGGATAATTCACCCCTCCACTTT
V: TRBV6-2/TRBV6-3; D: TRBD1; J: TRBJ1-2; size: -; CDR3: CASTPVAAGGRSYGYTF; DNA: TGTGCCAGCACCCCGGTGGCAGCAGGGGGGCGATCCTATGGCTACACCTTC
V: TRBV7-2; D: TRBD2; J: TRBJ2-7; size: -; CDR3: CASSFLAGDYEQYF; DNA: TGTGCCAGCAGCTTCTTAGCGGGGGACTACGAGCAGTACTTC
V: TRBV5-1; D: -; J: TRBJ2-1; size: -; CDR3: CASSLPGAGEQFF; DNA: TGCGCCAGCAGCTTACCAGGGGCCGGTGAGCAGTTCTTC
V: TRBV6-1; D: -; J: TRBJ1-6; size: -; CDR3: CASSEVDFGGSFFALHF; DNA: TGTGCCAGCAGTGAAGTCGACTTTGGCGGTAGCTTTTTTGCCCTCCACTTT
V: TRBV4-1; D: TRBD1; J: TRBJ2-1; size: -; CDR3: CASSQGRTGSGNEQFF; DNA: TGCGCCAGCAGCCAAGGGAGGACAGGCTCCGGCAATGAGCAGTTCTTC
V: TRBV6-5; D: -; J: TRBJ1-1; size: once; CDR3: CASGGGGGRTEAFF; DNA: TGTGCCAGCGGAGGGGGGGGTGGTAGGACTGAAGCTTTCTTT
V: TRBV7-9; D: TRBD1; J: TRBJ1-6; size: -; CDR3: CASSLLPIQGATSPLHF; DNA: TGTGCCAGCAGCTTACTTCCCATCCAGGGGGCTACCTCACCCCTCCACTTT
V: TRBV28; D: TRBD2; J: TRBJ2-2; size: -; CDR3: CASSLLGRGGANTGELFF; DNA: TGTGCCAGCAGTTTATTGGGTCGCGGGGGGGCGAACACCGGGGAGCTGTTTTTT
V: TRBV4-1; D: TRBD1; J: TRBJ1-2; size: -; CDR3: CASSQGGAGGRYGYTF; DNA: TGCGCCAGCAGCCAGGGCGGAGCAGGGGGCCGGTATGGCTACACCTTC
V: TRBV2; D: TRBD1; J: TRBJ2-7; size: -; CDR3: CASSGTGGEQYF; DNA: TGTGCCAGCAGTGGGACAGGGGGCGAGCAGTACTTC
V: TRBV11-3; D: TRBD2; J: TRBJ2-1; size: -; CDR3: CASSLELAAPNEQFF; DNA: TGTGCCAGCAGCTTAGAACTAGCGGCGCCCAATGAGCAGTTCTTC
V: TRBV5-1; D: TRBD2; J: TRBJ2-3; size: -; CDR3: CASSLALAGTDTQYF; DNA: TGCGCCAGCAGCTTGGCGCTAGCGGGGACAGATACGCAGTATTTT
V: TRBV6-1; D: TRBD1; J: TRBJ1-3; size: -; CDR3: CASSDTGVNF; DNA: TGTGCCAGCAGTGATACAGGGGTTAACTTT
V: TRBV28; D: TRBD1; J: TRBJ1-3; size: -; CDR3: CASSFGQASGNTIYF; DNA: TGTGCCAGCAGTTTTGGACAGGCCTCTGGAAACACCATATATTTT
V: TRBV30; D: -; J: TRBJ1-4; size: once; CDR3: CAWSATGTTNEKLFF; DNA: TGTGCCTGGAGTGCCACAGGCACAACTAATGAAAAACTGTTTTTT
V: TRBV5-3; D: TRBD2; J: TRBJ2-3; size: -; CDR3: CARSLGSGLAGPGTDTQYF; DNA: TGTGCCAGAAGCCTAGGATCGGGGCTAGCGGGCCCGGGGACAGATACGCAGTATTTT
V: TRBV1; D: -; J: TRBJ2-3; size: -; CDR3: CTSSLPAGACLATDTQYF; DNA: TGCACCAGCAGCCTTCCAGCGGGAGCGTGCTTGGCCACAGATACGCAGTATTTT
V: TRBV5-1; D: -; J: TRBJ2-3; size: -; CDR3: CASSLPSGTDTQYF; DNA: TGCGCCAGCAGCTTGCCGTCAGGTACAGATACGCAGTATTTT
V: TRBV7-2; D: -; J: TRBJ2-2; size: -; CDR3: CASSLGDTGELFF; DNA: TGTGCCAGCAGCCTGGGCGACACCGGGGAGCTGTTTTTT
V: TRBV3-1/TRBV3-2; D: TRBD1; J: TRBJ1-2; size: -; CDR3: CASSTRDRGDYGYTF; DNA: TGTGCCAGCAGCACCCGGGACAGGGGTGACTATGGCTACACCTTC
V: TRBV11-2; D: -; J: TRBJ1-3; size: once; CDR3: CASSLGQTESSGNTIYF; DNA: TGTGCCAGCAGCTTAGGACAGACAGAAAGCTCTGGAAACACCATATATTTT